Below are 2 T cell receptor beta chains sequenced from a single sample in a study of blood T cells in healthy people across ages. Using a J-beta primer mix together with a sample-barcoded 5' primer, a second PCR was run for roughly 6 to 12 cycles. TCRdb passed the 5' RACE reads through MiXCR, listing each CDR3 protein once. The sample holds around 1,800,000 distinct CDR3 sequences, about two fifths seen once. Input material: blood. All receptors derive from a human donor in good health.

The rearrangement uses TRBV5-1 and TRBJ2-7; D might be TRBD1 or TRBD2, each matching 5 bases. V lost 0 bases and J lost 2, with 12 bases in between. The CDR3 runs 15 residues. CDR1 is SGHRS and CDR2 is YFSETQ in the germline V gene. CDR3 nucleotide sequence: TGCGCCAGCAGCTTGGAGCCAGGGAGCCCCTACGAGCAGTACTTC. This codes for CASSLEPGSPYEQYF.

This rearrangement joins TRBV4-1 to TRBJ1-5, with D possibly TRBD1 on 6 matching bases. Germline CDR1 reads MGHRA; CDR2 reads YSYEKL. V shed 1 base and J shed 7 bases, with 14 bases lying between them. The CDR3 is 15 residues long. The CDR3 DNA reads TGCGCCAGCAGCCAAGTAGGGGGGCTCGGACAGCCCCAGCATTTT. This encodes CASSQVGGLGQPQHF.